This T cell receptor (beta chain) stems from a study of cytomegalovirus exposure and HLA in healthy donors. In the case of this clone: What it recognizes is unknown.

V lost 4 bases to trimming and J lost 9 bases, with 16 bases between them. The CDR3 has 14 amino acids. CDR1 and CDR2 from the germline V gene are PRHDT and FYEKMQ (reference sequence). Points from the study as a whole: The authors reported that TCR beta sequences could predict HLA-A and HLA-B alleles. These predictions were accurate for most subjects in the first cohort. Three chains tied to CMV proved CMV antigen-specific in vitro. CMV serostatus alone was available as immune exposure information.

Primers: 60 Vbeta forward and 13 Jbeta reverse. The repertoire was sequenced with immunoSEQ multiplex PCR; TCRdb's copy has only in-frame clones and lacks some. The sample carries approximately 100,000 clones, over 9% recorded once. This chain joins TRBV13 and TRBJ2-1; D perhaps matches TRBD2 (6 bases). This sequence was found in a middle-aged man in good health and CMV-seropositive. Sequencing input: PBMCs. CDR3 loop: CASSSRGKSGEQFF. CDR3 bases: TGTGCCAGCAGCTCCCGCGGGAAATCGGGTGAGCAGTTCTTC.